Below are 9 T cell receptor beta chains sequenced from a single sample in a study of T cell responses to AZD1222 COVID-19 vaccine. TCRdb keeps only in-frame clones here, not all; method: immunoSEQ multiplex PCR. Counted here are about 120,000 clones, roughly 87% occurring once; the ten biggest clones make up nearly 4.5%. The source material was peripheral blood, sampled on day 0 of MenACWY control vaccination. Receptors were obtained from an adult in good health.

The chain links TRBV9 to TRBJ2-2; 8 bases fit TRBD2. V was clipped by 4 bases and J by 5 bases; unmatched bases: 4. The CDR3 runs 14 residues. CDR1 and CDR2 (germline): SGDLS, YYNGEE. The CDR3 here is CASSKTGGTGELFF. CDR3 nucleotides: TGTGCCAGCAGCAAAACGGGAGGGACCGGGGAGCTGTTTTTT.

The V and J genes are TRBV20-1 and TRBJ2-5; D not resolved. Per germline, CDR1 DFQATT and CDR2 SNEGSKA (reference sequence). The CDR3 has 10 amino acids. The V gene lost 5 bases and the J gene lost 5 bases, with 6 bases spanning the gap. This chain's CDR3 is CSAGSETQYF. The DNA of the CDR3 is TGCAGTGCTGGCTCCGAGACCCAGTACTTC.

The V call is TRBV27, the J call TRBJ2-3; no definite D call. Germline V CDR1 and CDR2: MNHEY, SMNVEV (reference sequence). The CDR3 length is 14 residues. V gave up 2 bases and J gave up 3 bases, with 9 bases separating them. The CDR3 DNA reads as TGTGCCAGCAGTTTAAATTTTGTTACAGATACGCAGTATTTT. Translated, it gives CASSLNFVTDTQYF.

J is TRBJ2-2 and V is TRBV27; 7 nucleotides agree with TRBD1. Germline values: CDR1 MNHEY, CDR2 SMNVEV (reference sequence). The CDR3 sequence is 14 residues long. V was pared by 10 bases and J by 0 bases, with 5 bases of the junction left unmatched. CDR3 sequence: CATLDRSNTGELFF. As DNA, the CDR3 is TGTGCCACCTTGGACAGGTCGAACACCGGGGAGCTGTTTTTT.

The CDR3 DNA reads TGTGCCACCAGCAGAACAGGGGGCCCCAATCAGCCCCAGCATTTT. This sequence encodes CATSRTGGPNQPQHF. The chain carries TRBV15 and TRBJ1-5; 9 bases align to TRBD1. J gave up 3 bases and V 2 bases, and 2 bases lay outside the gene matches. This CDR3 contains 15 residues. The germline CDR1 and CDR2 sequences are LNHNV and YYDKDF (reference sequence). The full variable domain, completed using reference TRBV15 and TRBJ1-5, is DAMVIQNPRYQVTQFGKPVTLSCSQTLNHNVMYWYQQKSSQAPKLLFHYYDKDFNNEADTPDNFQSRRPNTSFCFLDIRSPGLGDTAMYLCATSRTGGPNQPQHFGDGTRLSIL.

The DNA of the CDR3 is TGTGCCAGCAGTACCCAGGTTAACTATGGCTACACCTTC. Translated: CASSTQVNYGYTF. The genes are TRBV6-5 and TRBJ1-2; no clear D gene. The germline V gene has CDR1 MNHEY and CDR2 SVGAGI. V lost 5 bases and J lost 1, with 8 bases in between. The CDR3 totals 13 residues.

The V call is TRBV5-5, the J call TRBJ1-5; D ambiguous. The V gene's germline CDR1 is SGHKS and CDR2 YYEKEE (reference sequence). This CDR3 spans 16 amino acids. The germline V and J ends were trimmed by 4 bases and 1 base, with 15 bases remaining between them. In nucleotides, the CDR3 is TGTGCCAGCAGCCCAGCCTCCTCATGGAGCAATCAGCCCCAGCATTTT. It codes for CASSPASSWSNQPQHF. The full variable domain, its missing parts supplied by reference TRBV5-5 and TRBJ1-5, is DAGVTQSPTHLIKTRGQQVTLRCSPISGHKSVSWYQQVLGQGPQFIFQYYEKEERGRGNFPDRFSARQFPNYSSELNVNALLLGDSALYLCASSPASSWSNQPQHFGDGTRLSIL.

The V gene is TRBV6-5, the J gene TRBJ1-2, with D tentatively TRBD1 (6 bases). Germline V CDR1 and CDR2: MNHEY, SVGAGI. The ends were cut back, 0 bases at V and 7 bases at J, with 15 bases in the middle. The length of the CDR3 is 15 residues. This chain's CDR3 is CASSYSGGAYIGYTF. DNA for the CDR3: TGTGCCAGCAGTTACTCCGGGGGCGCTTATATTGGCTACACCTTC.

The rearrangement links TRBV3-1 (or the pseudogene TRBV3-2) to TRBJ1-6; D perhaps matches TRBD1 (5 bases). This CDR3 contains 15 residues. The germline V gene encodes CDR1 LGHDT and CDR2 YNNKEL (reference sequence). The V and J ends lost 0 bases and 7 bases respectively, with 10 bases between them. The CDR3 nucleotides are TGTGCCAGCAGCCAAGAGATCAGGGCCAATTCACCCCTCCACTTT. Translation gives CASSQEIRANSPLHF.